The sequence of this T cell receptor beta chain was determined in a study of T-cell reconstitution after alpha-beta-depleted transplantation in children. Unique molecular identifiers were used to barcode this TCRbeta library. One entry per CDR3 protein, called by TCRdb with MiXCR from the PCR reads. This repertoire shows just under 150,000 distinct CDR3 sequences, 8.8% found once; its top ten account for roughly 18%. Germline-derived CDR1 and CDR2 are SGHRS and YFSETQ. V was pared by 3 bases and J by 5 bases, with 8 bases of the junction left unmatched. The CDR3 runs 16 residues. The chain links TRBV5-1 to TRBJ2-1; 10 bases match TRBD2. The specimen comprised PBMCs, mostly from graft donor cells, sampled 180 days after TCRalphabeta/CD19-depleted stem cell transplant. The sequence derives from a female patient between 2 and 15 years old who had a stem cell transplant for congenital amegakaryocytic thrombocytopenia, so the T cells may come from the graft donor. CDR3 nucleotide sequence: TGCGCCAGCAGCTCGGCCGGGACTAGCGTCCACAATGAGCAGTTCTTC. Amino acid sequence: CASSSAGTSVHNEQFF.